The 27 T cell receptor beta chains reported below all come from one sample, sequenced in a study of control samples from healthy donors and cancer patients. TCRdb's table, derived via immunoSEQ multiplex PCR, lists solely in-frame clones and lacks some. The table shows about 98,000 clones, with around 80% occurring only once. Sequencing input: blood. The receptor source for this set is a woman aged 30 to 39 in good health.

The chain carries TRBV27 and TRBJ1-5; 10 bases agree with TRBD1. Germline V lookup: CDR1 MNHEY, CDR2 SMNVEV (reference sequence). The CDR3 is 19 residues long. The J segment lost 2 bases and the V segment lost 0 bases, leaving 10 bases of the junction unmatched. This chain's CDR3 is CASSLSMSGTGVRNQPQHF. Written as DNA, the CDR3 is TGTGCCAGCAGTTTATCGATGTCCGGGACAGGGGTACGCAATCAGCCCCAGCATTTT.

The chain is built from TRBV2 and TRBJ1-3; unclear D gene. CDR3 length: 13 amino acids. Trimming left V 8 bases short and J 0 bases short, with 8 bases between. Germline V gene sequence: CDR1 SNHLY, CDR2 FYNNEI. The chain's CDR3 is CASGTDSGNTIYF. The CDR3 DNA reads TGTGCCAGCGGAACAGACTCTGGAAACACCATATATTTT.

This clone was seen repeatedly, ten times or more. The V call is TRBV9, the J call TRBJ1-3; no definite D call. Per germline, CDR1 SGDLS and CDR2 YYNGEE. The CDR3 has 12 residues. V dropped 4 bases and J dropped 4 bases, with 6 bases sitting between them. CDR3 region: CASSPQGNTIYF. Here the CDR3 DNA reads TGTGCCAGCAGCCCGCAAGGAAACACCATATATTTT. Full variable domain (rest looked up from reference TRBV9 and TRBJ1-3): DSGVTQTPKHLITATGQRVTLRCSPRSGDLSVYWYQQSLDQGLQFLIQYYNGEERAKGNILERFSAQQFPDLHSELNLSSLELGDSALYFCASSPQGNTIYFGEGSWLTVV.

The V call is TRBV5-6, the J call TRBJ2-3; tentative D call: TRBD2 (6 bases). V was shortened by 2 bases and J by 4 bases, with 23 bases between the two germline ends. Germline loops: CDR1 SGHDT, CDR2 YYEEEE. The CDR3 covers 18 residues. CDR3 sequence reads: CASSFRGFGSAGADTQYF. CDR3 bases: TGTGCCAGCAGCTTCCGTGGGTTCGGGAGCGCGGGTGCAGATACGCAGTATTTT.

The V call is TRBV10-2, the J call TRBJ2-7, with D perhaps matching TRBD1 (5 bases). With 3 bases removed from V and 3 bases from J, the gap between germline ends came to 18 bases. This CDR3 contains 16 residues. Germline CDR1 reads WSHSY; CDR2 reads SAAADI. The CDR3 DNA is TGCGCCAGCAGTGACCCAGAGGCAGGGAAGGACTACGAGCAGTACTTC. Protein: CASSDPEAGKDYEQYF.

The chain joins TRBV19 to TRBJ1-1; D is ambiguous. The ends were cut back, 6 bases at V and 1 base at J, with 12 bases in the middle. Per germline, CDR1 LNHDA and CDR2 SQIVND (reference sequence). The CDR3 runs to 14 residues. The CDR3 loop reads CASRPGPTNTEAFF. The CDR3 nucleotides are TGTGCCAGTAGGCCCGGACCCACGAACACTGAAGCTTTCTTT.

The chain employs TRBV7-9 and TRBJ2-3; 9 positions agree with TRBD2. The CDR3 is 16 residues long. Per germline, CDR1 SEHNR and CDR2 FQNEAQ (reference sequence). V was pared by 3 bases and J by 0 bases, with 4 bases of the junction left unmatched. CDR3 in amino acids: CASSFIAGASTDTQYF. The DNA for the CDR3 is TGTGCCAGCAGCTTCATAGCGGGGGCTAGCACAGATACGCAGTATTTT.

J is TRBJ2-3 and V is TRBV7-2, with 12 bases aligning to TRBD2. There are 17 residues in the CDR3. Germline assignment: CDR1 SGHTA and CDR2 FQGNSA. The ends lost 5 bases at V and 4 bases at J; junction bases unmatched: 10. The CDR3 nucleotides are TGTGCCAGCAGCCAATCTAGCGGGGGGGCATCACCAGATACGCAGTATTTT. Translated: CASSQSSGGASPDTQYF.

This chain links TRBV14 with TRBJ2-7; 8 bases match TRBD1. This CDR3 region has 13 residues. In germline, CDR1 is SGHDN, CDR2 FVKESK. The J segment lost 2 bases and the V segment lost 5 bases, leaving 2 bases of the junction unmatched. The CDR3 here is CASSDRGPYEQYF. The CDR3, as DNA: TGTGCCAGCAGCGACAGGGGACCCTACGAGCAGTACTTC.

The chain carries TRBV6-1 and TRBJ1-2, with 8 positions matching TRBD1. V lost 2 bases to trimming and J lost 0 bases; unmatched junction nucleotides: 8. This CDR3 is built from 17 residues. The V gene's germline CDR1 is MNHNS and CDR2 SASEGT. CDR3 DNA sequence: TGTGCCAGCAGTGAAAGGGCAGGGGGCGCGTCTAACTATGGCTACACCTTC. Its protein product is CASSERAGGASNYGYTF.

The genes are TRBV5-1 and TRBJ1-6, with D possibly TRBD1 on 6 matching bases. This CDR3 is 15 amino acids long. Trimming took 4 bases from V and 8 from J, leaving 16 bases between them. CDR1 and CDR2 from the germline V gene are SGHRS and YFSETQ. CDR3 protein: CASSLDSYADSPLHF. Written as DNA, the CDR3 is TGCGCCAGCAGCCTGGACAGTTATGCTGATTCACCCCTCCACTTT.

The table lists this clone with a count of one. DNA of the CDR3: TGCGCCAGCAGCACCCGGACAGGCGGACAGCCCCAGCATTTT. Protein sequence: CASSTRTGGQPQHF. This chain joins TRBV4-3 and TRBJ1-5, with 7 bases identical to TRBD1. J lost 7 bases, V lost 5 bases, and 8 bases had no gene match. The CDR3 is made up of 14 amino acids. The germline CDR1 and CDR2 sequences are LGHNA and YSLEER.

A few counts support this clone. The chain is built from TRBV5-6 and TRBJ2-7; TRBD1 is a possible D gene (6 bases). The CDR3 consists of 13 residues. Trimming cost V 5 bases and J 5 bases, with 14 bases left between them. CDR1 is SGHDT, CDR2 YYEEEE, per germline. CDR3 in amino acids: CASRTQGNDEQYF. The DNA for the CDR3 is TGTGCCAGCAGAACACAGGGTAATGACGAGCAGTACTTC.

This chain uses TRBV2 with TRBJ1-6; D is undetermined. The germline CDR1 and CDR2 sequences are SNHLY and FYNNEI. The CDR3 runs 12 residues. The germline V and J ends were trimmed by 6 bases and 8 bases, with 8 bases remaining between them. This CDR3 reads CASSPGDSPLHF. DNA for the CDR3: TGTGCCAGCAGCCCCGGAGATTCACCCCTCCACTTT.

The chain links TRBV19 to TRBJ2-1; 13 nucleotides match TRBD2. From germline, CDR1 is LNHDA and CDR2 SQIVND (reference sequence). The junction had 9 bases not matched to a gene; V was cut back by 4 bases and J by 6 bases. The CDR3 is 17 amino acids. The CDR3 DNA sequence: TGTGCCAGTAGTAAACTAGCGGGGGGGCCGGATAGCAATGAGCAGTTCTTC. Its protein product is CASSKLAGGPDSNEQFF. Supplemented by reference TRBV19 and TRBJ2-1, the full variable domain reads DGGITQSPKYLFRKEGQNVTLSCEQNLNHDAMYWYRQDPGQGLRLIYYSQIVNDFQKGDIAEGYSVSREKKESFPLTVTSAQKNPTAFYLCASSKLAGGPDSNEQFFGPGTRLTVL.

The chain combines TRBV11-3 with TRBJ2-1; no reliable D call. The length of the CDR3 is 14 residues. The germline gives CDR1 SGHNT, CDR2 YENEEA. V was shortened by 3 bases and J by 5 bases, with 11 bases between the two germline ends. Here the CDR3 reads CASSFPPRNNEQFF. Written as DNA, the CDR3 is TGTGCCAGCAGCTTTCCCCCGAGGAACAATGAGCAGTTCTTC.

J is TRBJ2-7 and V is TRBV5-1; D not certain. This CDR3 spans 14 amino acids. Germline loops: CDR1 SGHRS, CDR2 YFSETQ. V lost 4 bases and J 3 bases, leaving 14 bases between the germline ends. In DNA form, the CDR3 reads TGCGCCAGCAGCCCCCAAGGGTCAGGCTACGAGCAGTACTTC. It specifies CASSPQGSGYEQYF.

This rearrangement joins TRBV30 to TRBJ1-2; TRBD1 is a possible D gene (6 bases). Trimming left V 3 bases short and J 8 bases short, with 19 bases between. Germline V gives CDR1 GTSNPN, CDR2 SVGIG (reference sequence). The CDR3 sequence is 14 residues long. The CDR3 nucleotides read TGTGCCTGGAGAGCATTGCCAGGGGCTCGGGGCTACACCTTC. Translation: CAWRALPGARGYTF.

The V and J genes are TRBV7-7 and TRBJ1-4; 7 bases map to TRBD1. The junction had 5 bases not matched to a gene; V was cut back by 1 base and J by 3 bases. CDR1 is SSHAT, CDR2 FNYEAQ, per germline (reference sequence). The CDR3 totals 16 residues. As DNA, the CDR3 is TGTGCCAGCAGCTTAGTCACAGGGGAGGCTAATGAAAAACTGTTTTTT. This encodes CASSLVTGEANEKLFF.

This clone was picked up many times. V usage is TRBV9 and J usage is TRBJ1-4; perhaps TRBD1 as D (6 bases). The germline CDR1 and CDR2 sequences are SGDLS and YYNGEE. The CDR3 consists of 14 residues. V was pared by 0 bases and J by 8 bases, with 11 bases between. This CDR3 is CASSVAGGEEKLFF. In nucleotides, the CDR3 is TGTGCCAGCAGCGTAGCCGGGGGCGAGGAAAAACTGTTTTTT.

The chain carries TRBV5-1 and TRBJ2-2, with D possibly TRBD1 on 5 matching bases. V gave up 2 bases and J gave up 7 bases, with 6 bases separating them. Germline V lookup: CDR1 SGHRS, CDR2 YFSETQ. This CDR3 comprises 12 residues. The CDR3 reads CASSLGVGELFF. The CDR3 nucleotides are TGCGCCAGCAGCTTAGGGGTCGGGGAGCTGTTTTTT.

In DNA form, the CDR3 reads TGTGCCAGCAGCCCTTTGGTAAGGCAGGATGGACTTAGCAATCAGCCCCAGCATTTT. Protein: CASSPLVRQDGLSNQPQHF. The chain combines TRBV14 with TRBJ1-5; unclear D gene. V dropped 4 bases and J dropped 0 bases, with 22 bases sitting between them. The CDR3 loop spans 19 amino acids. The germline CDR1 and CDR2 sequences are SGHDN and FVKESK. Using reference TRBV14 and TRBJ1-5 for the parts outside the CDR3, the full variable domain is EAGVTQFPSHSVIEKGQTVTLRCDPISGHDNLYWYRRVMGKEIKFLLHFVKESKQDESGMPNNRFLAERTGGTYSTLKVQPAELEDSGVYFCASSPLVRQDGLSNQPQHFGDGTRLSIL.

The sample holds a few counts of this clone. The J gene is TRBJ1-1, the V gene TRBV7-8; TRBD1 might be the D (5 bases). There are 15 residues in the CDR3. V was pared by 6 bases and J by 4 bases, with 18 bases between. In germline, CDR1 is SGHVS, CDR2 FQNEAQ. Written as DNA, the CDR3 is TGTGCCAGCAGGCAAGACAATAGCGGGGGCACTGAAGCTTTCTTT. This translates into CASRQDNSGGTEAFF.

The V and J genes are TRBV19 and TRBJ2-7; TRBD2 might be the D (6 bases). The CDR3 has 18 residues. Trimming took off 0 bases at V and 1 base at J, with 19 bases between the two ends. CDR1 and CDR2 from the germline V gene are LNHDA and SQIVND (reference sequence). In nucleotides, the CDR3 is TGTGCCAGTAGTATAGATCTCCCTCATGGCGGGGAGTCCTACGAGCAGTACTTC. The encoded protein is CASSIDLPHGGESYEQYF.

The rearrangement links TRBV13 to TRBJ2-3, with D maybe TRBD2 (7 bases). Germline V gene lookup returns CDR1 PRHDT and CDR2 FYEKMQ (reference sequence). The CDR3 covers 15 residues. Trimming took 5 bases from V and 2 from J, leaving 14 bases between them. The CDR3 DNA sequence: TGTGCCAGCAGCCCCCGGGGGGCGAACACAGATACGCAGTATTTT. Translated: CASSPRGANTDTQYF.

The chain employs TRBV19 and TRBJ2-5, with TRBD2 matching 12 bases. Germline trimming cut 4 bases from V and 4 bases from J; bases unmatched to any gene: 1. CDR1 and CDR2 (germline): LNHDA, SQIVND (reference sequence). The CDR3 extends over 14 amino acids. CDR3 in amino acids: CASSTSGGAETQYF. Here the CDR3 DNA reads TGTGCCAGTAGTACTAGCGGGGGGGCAGAGACCCAGTACTTC.

The V and J genes are TRBV19 and TRBJ2-5, with 10 bases that match TRBD2. The V segment lost 10 bases and the J segment 1 base; nucleotides outside the gene matches: 9. The CDR3 contains 15 residues. The germline gives CDR1 LNHDA, CDR2 SQIVND (reference sequence). The CDR3 DNA follows: TGTGCCACCCGTTTAGCGGGGGGTTTCCAAGAGACCCAGTACTTC. It is translated as CATRLAGGFQETQYF.